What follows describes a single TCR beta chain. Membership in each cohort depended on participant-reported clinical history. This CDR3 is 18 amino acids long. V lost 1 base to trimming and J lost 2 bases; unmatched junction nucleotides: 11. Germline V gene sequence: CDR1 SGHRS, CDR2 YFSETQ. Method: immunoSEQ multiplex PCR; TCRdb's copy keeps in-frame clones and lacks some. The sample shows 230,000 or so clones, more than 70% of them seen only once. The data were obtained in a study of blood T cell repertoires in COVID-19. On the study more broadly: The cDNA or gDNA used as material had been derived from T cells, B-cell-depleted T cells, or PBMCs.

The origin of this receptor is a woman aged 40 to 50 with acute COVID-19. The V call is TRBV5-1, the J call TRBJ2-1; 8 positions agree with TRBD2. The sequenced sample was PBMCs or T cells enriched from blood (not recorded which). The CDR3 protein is CASSLRSSGHFTYNEQFF. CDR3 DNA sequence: TGCGCCAGCAGCTTGCGCTCTAGCGGGCACTTTACCTACAATGAGCAGTTCTTC. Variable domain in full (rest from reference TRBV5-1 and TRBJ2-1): KAGVTQTPRYLIKTRGQQVTLSCSPISGHRSVSWYQQTPGQGLQFLFEYFSETQRNKGNFPGRFSGRQFSNSRSEMNVSTLELGDSALYLCASSLRSSGHFTYNEQFFGPGTRLTVL.